This entry features one T cell receptor (beta chain) sequence. The target antigen is unknown. With 60 Vbeta and 13 Jbeta primers, the PCR was carried out. Method: immunoSEQ multiplex PCR; TCRdb's copy keeps in-frame clones and lacks some. Here the sample spans over 150,000 clones, 75% being singletons. This sample is drawn from a study of cytomegalovirus exposure and HLA in healthy donors. About the research overall: One earlier analysis, a look at 150 million to 200 million T cells, found around 110 million unique TCR beta sequences. Broader study findings: Cytomegalovirus association was assigned to approximately 180 TCR beta chains. The study carried out a later analysis of TCR beta sequences. It associated about 15,000 of them with specific HLA alleles at a false discovery rate of 0.05.

Germline lookup yields CDR1 MRHNA and CDR2 SNTAGT. After removal of 2 bases from V and 6 bases from J, the junction contained 6 bases not matched to a gene. The CDR3 contains 15 residues. All the people who gave samples were healthy bone marrow donors. Sequencing used PBMCs. The sequence was obtained from a male donor in good health and CMV-seronegative. This chain joins TRBV6-4 and TRBJ2-2; 7 bases line up with TRBD1. The CDR3 is CASSDTTQGPGELFF. The CDR3 nucleotides are TGTGCCAGCAGTGACACAACACAGGGGCCCGGGGAGCTGTTTTTT.